These 19 T cell receptor beta chains were all obtained from the same sample, sequenced in a study of graft-versus-host responses after intestinal transplantation. Data came from immunoSEQ multiplex PCR; TCRdb stores just in-frame clones and leaves some out. The sample consists of 15,000 to 20,000 clones, about 80% of them appearing once. Tissue processing of the graft released intraepithelial and lamina propria lymphocytes from it. The sequenced sample was ileum tissue, obtained 584 days after intestinal transplantation. The origin of the receptors is a human patient who received an intestinal transplant, so some T cells may come from the graft donor.

The V call is TRBV11-2, the J call TRBJ1-1; D is unclear. The CDR3 has 15 amino acids. The germline gives CDR1 SGHAT, CDR2 FQNNGV. V lost 5 bases and J 1 base, leaving 14 bases between the germline ends. CDR3 sequence (DNA): TGTGCCAGCAGCGTTATGGGGTGGGGGAACACTGAAGCTTTCTTT. As protein: CASSVMGWGNTEAFF.

This chain links TRBV7-9 with TRBJ2-7; D unclear. Trimming took 7 bases from V and 0 from J, leaving 16 bases between them. Germline V gene sequence: CDR1 SEHNR, CDR2 FQNEAQ (reference sequence). The CDR3 sequence is 15 residues long. As DNA, the CDR3 is TGTGCCAGCACCCGAGGTACTGGTTTCTCCTACGAGCAGTACTTC. Its translation is CASTRGTGFSYEQYF.

This chain joins TRBV7-9 and TRBJ2-5; D possibly corresponds to TRBD2 (6 bases). The CDR3 sequence is 14 residues long. Germline CDR1 reads SEHNR; CDR2 reads FQNEAQ (reference sequence). The V end was cut by 1 base, the J end by 7 bases, with 13 bases between. The CDR3 region is CASSLEGPGGTQYF. The CDR3 DNA sequence: TGTGCCAGCAGCTTAGAGGGGCCCGGGGGGACCCAGTACTTC. The full variable domain, its missing parts supplied by reference TRBV7-9 and TRBJ2-5, is DTGVSQNPRHKITKRGQNVTFRCDPISEHNRLYWYRQTLGQGPEFLTYFQNEAQLEKSRLLSDRFSAERPKGSFSTLEIQRTEQGDSAMYLCASSLEGPGGTQYFGPGTRLLVL.

J is TRBJ2-7 and V is TRBV18, with D possibly being TRBD2 (7 bases). Trimming cost V 0 bases and J 6 bases, with 15 bases left between them. Germline V gene data show CDR1 as KGHSH and CDR2 as LQKENI. The CDR3 runs 15 residues. This CDR3 is CASSPPGGVGGEQYF. CDR3 bases: TGTGCCAGCTCACCACCAGGGGGGGTCGGTGGCGAGCAGTACTTC. The entire variable domain, with the rest obtained from reference TRBV18 and TRBJ2-7, is as follows: NAGVMQNPRHLVRRRGQEARLRCSPMKGHSHVYWYRQLPEEGLKFMVYLQKENIIDESGMPKERFSAEFPKEGPSILRIQQVVRGDSAAYFCASSPPGGVGGEQYFGPGTRLTVT.

The gene calls are TRBV29-1 and TRBJ2-1; possibly TRBD2 for D (5 bases). The length of the CDR3 is 13 residues. V was clipped by 4 bases and J by 4 bases, with 11 bases between them. Germline V lookup: CDR1 SQVTM, CDR2 ANQGSEA. CDR3 nucleotide sequence: TGCAGCGTTGGAGGGTCTGCTTACAATGAGCAGTTCTTC. Residues: CSVGGSAYNEQFF.

The chain links TRBV7-8 to TRBJ1-1, with D possibly TRBD1 on 6 matching bases. Looked up from germline, CDR1 is SGHVS and CDR2 is FQNEAQ. Trimming removed 3 bases at V and 3 bases at J, with 17 bases between. This CDR3 contains 16 residues. CDR3 in amino acids: CASSFYRVDSDTEAFF. CDR3 DNA sequence: TGTGCCAGCAGCTTTTACAGGGTCGATTCGGACACTGAAGCTTTCTTT.

The sample holds one count of this clone. The genes are TRBV7-8 and TRBJ2-1; no clear D gene. Germline lookup yields CDR1 SGHVS and CDR2 FQNEAQ. The CDR3 runs 15 residues. Trimming left V 1 base short and J 3 bases short, with 10 bases between. The CDR3 DNA sequence: TGTGCCAGCAGCTTAGACCGAAGTTACTACAATGAGCAGTTCTTC. Its protein product is CASSLDRSYYNEQFF.

The chain carries TRBV6-5 and TRBJ2-7, with TRBD1 matching 9 bases. This CDR3 is 15 amino acids long. The trim removed 6 bases at V and 5 bases at J, leaving 11 bases unmatched. The germline gives CDR1 MNHEY, CDR2 SVGAGI. CDR3: CASRNGQGKGNEQYF. The CDR3 DNA sequence: TGTGCCAGCAGAAACGGACAGGGGAAGGGAAACGAGCAGTACTTC.

This clone was observed a few times. The chain is built from TRBV4-1 and TRBJ1-3; 11 bases align to TRBD1. With 3 bases clipped from V and 4 bases from J, the junction kept 5 bases outside the gene matches. Per germline, CDR1 MGHRA and CDR2 YSYEKL. The CDR3 extends over 16 amino acids. The CDR3 here is CASSQGQGGSGNTIYF. For the CDR3, the DNA is TGCGCCAGCAGCCAGGGACAGGGGGGATCCGGAAACACCATATATTTT.

The sample holds a few counts of this clone. V and J are TRBV9 and TRBJ2-3; D perhaps matches TRBD1 (7 bases). V gave up 4 bases and J gave up 3 bases, with 18 bases separating them. The V gene's germline CDR1 is SGDLS and CDR2 YYNGEE. The CDR3 loop spans 16 amino acids. The CDR3: CASSRRGTEGTDTQYF. The CDR3, as DNA: TGTGCCAGCAGCCGCCGCGGGACAGAAGGGACAGATACGCAGTATTTT. Variable domain in full (rest from reference TRBV9 and TRBJ2-3): DSGVTQTPKHLITATGQRVTLRCSPRSGDLSVYWYQQSLDQGLQFLIQYYNGEERAKGNILERFSAQQFPDLHSELNLSSLELGDSALYFCASSRRGTEGTDTQYFGPGTRLTVL.

V is TRBV6-1 and J is TRBJ1-1; weak D call: TRBD1 (5 bases). The V and J ends lost 8 bases and 0 bases respectively, with 13 bases between them. There are 14 residues in the CDR3. Per the germline V gene, CDR1 is MNHNS and CDR2 is SASEGT. CDR3: CASGPGTLNTEAFF. The CDR3, as DNA: TGTGCCAGCGGCCCCGGGACTCTGAACACTGAAGCTTTCTTT.

The V gene is TRBV6-6, the J gene TRBJ1-5; perhaps TRBD1 as D (6 bases). The CDR3 has 16 residues. Germline loops: CDR1 MNHNY, CDR2 SVGAGI (reference sequence). V lost 4 bases and J lost 0, with 13 bases in between. The CDR3 nucleotides read TGTGCCAGCAGTTCCGGACAGCTATATAGCAATCAGCCCCAGCATTTT. It encodes CASSSGQLYSNQPQHF.

CDR3 loop: CASSQDLAGGREQYF. Written as DNA, the CDR3 is TGTGCCAGCAGCCAAGATCTCGCGGGGGGACGGGAGCAGTACTTC. The rearrangement uses TRBV14 and TRBJ2-7; 8 bases map to TRBD2. V shed 0 bases and J 7 bases; nucleotides not matched to a gene: 8. The CDR3 consists of 15 residues. The germline V gene encodes CDR1 SGHDN and CDR2 FVKESK.

The chain combines TRBV6-6 with TRBJ2-7; D remains unclear. Germline assignment: CDR1 MNHNY and CDR2 SVGAGI (reference sequence). This CDR3 contains 13 residues. V gave up 4 bases and J gave up 0 bases, with 7 bases separating them. Here the CDR3 reads CASSLEGSYEQYF. The CDR3 bases are TGTGCCAGCAGTTTGGAAGGCTCCTACGAGCAGTACTTC.

This sequence joins TRBV5-4 and TRBJ1-1; TRBD1 is a possible D gene (6 bases). The V gene lost 0 bases and the J gene lost 1 base, with 19 bases spanning the gap. Germline loops: CDR1 SGHNT, CDR2 YYREEE (reference sequence). The CDR3 has 18 amino acids. CDR3: CASSLGGFQGSGNTEAFF. For the CDR3, the DNA is TGTGCCAGCAGCTTGGGTGGCTTCCAGGGGTCCGGGAACACTGAAGCTTTCTTT.

About this clone itself: Compared with germline, one end of the junction differs, possibly owing to a read error. CDR3 protein: CASSLSAGTGGYTF. In DNA form, the CDR3 reads TGTGCCAGCAGTCTATCCGCAGGGACGGGTGGCTACACCTTC. The chain couples TRBV27 to TRBJ1-2; a possible D gene is TRBD1 (5 bases). The CDR3 sequence is 14 residues long. Germline V gives CDR1 MNHEY, CDR2 SMNVEV (reference sequence).

The chain employs TRBV7-7 and TRBJ1-2; TRBD1 agrees at 7 bases. The CDR3 has 14 amino acids. The germline CDR1 and CDR2 sequences are SSHAT and FNYEAQ (reference sequence). The J segment lost 7 bases and the V segment lost 6 bases, leaving 11 bases of the junction unmatched. CDR3 coding DNA: TGTGCCAGCAGACTCAGGGGGGGAAAGGGTGGCTACACCTTC. It is translated as CASRLRGGKGGYTF.

J is TRBJ1-6 and V is TRBV7-9; the D gene is possibly TRBD1 (6 bases). Germline loops: CDR1 SEHNR, CDR2 FQNEAQ (reference sequence). Trimming took off 4 bases at V and 9 bases at J, with 19 bases between the two ends. This CDR3 is 16 amino acids long. CDR3 residues: CASSSSGAEGLSPLHF. The CDR3 bases are TGTGCCAGCAGCTCTTCAGGGGCCGAGGGTCTTTCACCCCTCCACTTT.

The chain couples TRBV7-7 to TRBJ2-5; 7 positions match TRBD2. With 1 base clipped from V and 4 bases from J, the junction kept 6 bases outside the gene matches. Germline-derived CDR1 and CDR2 are SSHAT and FNYEAQ (reference sequence). The CDR3 has 15 residues. DNA for the CDR3: TGTGCCAGCAGCTTAGGCGGGGGAATAGGAGAGACCCAGTACTTC. Translating gives CASSLGGGIGETQYF.